These 27 T cell receptor beta chains were all obtained from the same sample, sequenced in a study of beta chain features in type 1 diabetes. Sequencing targeted expressed TCRB transcripts, as all isolated RNA had been reverse transcribed. Sequencing was performed with immunoSEQ multiplex PCR; in TCRdb, only in-frame clones are kept and a portion is missing. The sample holds 250,000 to 350,000 clones, about 11% seen once. The specimen was naive CD4+ T cells from blood. These TCRs come from a woman younger than 45 in good health.

This clone was detected a few times. The chain joins TRBV21-1 to TRBJ2-7; TRBD2 is taken as the D call from the table, unchecked against the DNA. TRBV21-1 is classified as a pseudogene. CDR3 size: 14 residues. This chain's CDR3 is CASSRNYQSYEQYF. As DNA, the CDR3 is TGTGCCAGCAGCCGGAACTATCAATCCTACGAGCAGTACTTC.

This sequence joins TRBV5-6 and TRBJ2-7, with D perhaps TRBD2 (5 bases). V was cut by 1 base and J by 0 bases, with 8 bases left in between. This CDR3 has 14 amino acids. Germline V gene sequence: CDR1 SGHDT, CDR2 YYEEEE. CDR3 sequence (DNA): TGTGCCAGCAGCTTGCCGGGAAGCTCCTACGAGCAGTACTTC. Protein product: CASSLPGSSYEQYF. Based on the CDR3 plus reference TRBV5-6 and TRBJ2-7, the full variable domain is DAGVTQSPTHLIKTRGQQVTLRCSPKSGHDTVSWYQQALGQGPQFIFQYYEEEERQRGNFPDRFSGHQFPNYSSELNVNALLLGDSALYLCASSLPGSSYEQYFGPGTRLTVT.

DNA for the CDR3: TGTGCCATTGGACAGGACGACTATGGCTACACCTTC. It yields the protein CAIGQDDYGYTF. The chain recombines TRBV10-3 with TRBJ1-2, with 7 nucleotides matching TRBD1. The junction had 4 bases not matched to a gene; V was cut back by 9 bases and J by 3 bases. The CDR3 sequence is 12 residues long. Germline CDR1 reads ENHRY; CDR2 reads SYGVKD.

The J gene is TRBJ2-7, the V gene TRBV6-6; TRBD1 is a possible D gene (6 bases). The length of the CDR3 is 13 residues. The V and J ends lost 6 bases and 3 bases respectively, with 12 bases between them. The germline V gene has CDR1 MNHNY and CDR2 SVGAGI (reference sequence). CDR3 protein: CASRNDRIYEQYF. Written as DNA, the CDR3 is TGTGCCAGCAGGAACGACAGGATCTACGAGCAGTACTTC.

In this sample, this clone turned up a few times. The rearrangement uses TRBV4-3 and TRBJ2-1; 9 bases line up with TRBD2. CDR1 is LGHNA and CDR2 is YSLEER in the germline V gene. V shed 6 bases and J 7 bases; nucleotides not matched to a gene: 7. The length of the CDR3 is 14 residues. CDR3 amino acids: CASSPAGGLNEQFF. CDR3 DNA sequence: TGCGCCAGCAGTCCGGCGGGAGGGTTGAATGAGCAGTTCTTC.

This clone was recorded a few times. This rearrangement joins TRBV7-2 to TRBJ2-5; D remains ambiguous. With 5 bases removed from V and 0 bases from J, the gap between germline ends came to 4 bases. Germline CDR1 and CDR2: SGHTA and FQGNSA. The CDR3 loop spans 12 amino acids. This CDR3 is CASSTYQETQYF. CDR3 bases: TGTGCCAGCAGCACTTACCAAGAGACCCAGTACTTC.

The chain links TRBV5-1 to TRBJ2-3; TRBD1 matches 12 bases. The CDR3 covers 16 residues. V lost 0 bases, J lost 6 bases, and 5 bases stayed unmatched. Germline CDR1 is SGHRS and CDR2 is YFSETQ. In DNA form, the CDR3 reads TGCGCCAGCAGCTTGGAGGGACAGGGGGCGCGGGATACGCAGTATTTT. Encoded protein: CASSLEGQGARDTQYF.

The J gene is TRBJ2-7, the V gene TRBV30; TRBD1 agrees at 9 bases. Germline CDR1 GTSNPN, CDR2 SVGIG (reference sequence). The J segment lost 9 bases and the V segment lost 1 base, leaving 10 bases of the junction unmatched. The CDR3 runs 14 residues. The CDR3 DNA is TGTGCCTGGAGTGCCGAACAGGGGGCGGCTGGGCAGTACTTC. Translated, it gives CAWSAEQGAAGQYF.

This clone showed up just a few times. The J gene is TRBJ2-5, the V gene TRBV5-6, with 12 bases identical to TRBD2. The J call may be faulty, since TRBJ2-7 better matches the DNA end. Germline V gene data show CDR1 as SGHDT and CDR2 as YYEEEE. This CDR3 has 14 amino acids. DNA of the CDR3: TGTGCCAGCAGAACTAGCGGGAGGTCCTACGAGCAGTACTTC. Its translation: CASRTSGRSYEQYF.

The chain has TRBV28 and TRBJ2-5; tentatively, D is TRBD2 (5 bases). V dropped 6 bases and J dropped 2 bases, with 16 bases sitting between them. This CDR3 has 15 amino acids. The germline V gene has CDR1 MDHEN and CDR2 SYDVKM. CDR3 DNA: TGTGCCAGCAGACTCGCCCCCACGGGGCAAGAGACCCAGTACTTC. Translated, it gives CASRLAPTGQETQYF.

The rearrangement uses TRBV30 and TRBJ1-1; D remains unclear. The CDR3 covers 15 residues. CDR1 GTSNPN and CDR2 SVGIG come from the germline V gene (reference sequence). V lost 0 bases, J lost 5 bases, and 16 bases lay in between. CDR3 residues: CAWSVHEGGRTEAFF. CDR3 nucleotides: TGTGCCTGGAGTGTTCACGAGGGAGGGAGAACTGAAGCTTTCTTT.

This clone turned up a few times. The rearrangement uses TRBV18 and TRBJ2-1, with TRBD2 matching 10 bases. CDR1 KGHSH and CDR2 LQKENI come from the germline V gene. With 5 bases clipped from V and 5 bases from J, the junction kept 9 bases outside the gene matches. The CDR3 loop spans 16 amino acids. CDR3 amino acids: CASSSLAGIINNEQFF. In nucleotides, the CDR3 is TGTGCCAGCTCATCACTAGCGGGGATCATAAACAATGAGCAGTTCTTC. The full variable domain, completed using reference TRBV18 and TRBJ2-1, is NAGVMQNPRHLVRRRGQEARLRCSPMKGHSHVYWYRQLPEEGLKFMVYLQKENIIDESGMPKERFSAEFPKEGPSILRIQQVVRGDSAAYFCASSSLAGIINNEQFFGPGTRLTVL.

The chain recombines TRBV18 with TRBJ2-7, with 12 bases identical to TRBD2. The trim removed 3 bases at V and 6 bases at J, leaving 15 bases unmatched. The CDR3 is 18 residues long. Germline CDR1 is KGHSH and CDR2 is LQKENI. In nucleotides, the CDR3 is TGTGCCAGCTCACCGACCCCGAAGGGACTAGCGGGTTCGGGCGAGCAGTACTTC. Its translation is CASSPTPKGLAGSGEQYF.

The J gene is TRBJ2-2, the V gene TRBV6-6; TRBD2 aligns across 8 bases. Losses at the gene ends were 7 bases for V and 6 bases for J; bases not matched to a gene: 4. Germline lookup yields CDR1 MNHNY and CDR2 SVGAGI (reference sequence). The CDR3 has 13 amino acids. In nucleotides, the CDR3 is TGTGCCAGCAACCAGCGGGAGTCCGGGGAGCTGTTTTTT. Protein product: CASNQRESGELFF.

CDR3 sequence (DNA): TGTGCCAGCAGCCAAGTCTCTACCGGGACAATGAGTACAGATACGCAGTATTTT. This translates into CASSQVSTGTMSTDTQYF. V usage is TRBV14 and J usage is TRBJ2-3, with a weak D call TRBD1 (6 bases). V lost 1 base, J lost 3 bases, and 20 bases lay in between. The CDR3 length is 18 residues. Germline lookup yields CDR1 SGHDN and CDR2 FVKESK.

This clone was seen a single time. The CDR3 DNA follows: TGTGCCAGCAGCCCCTCTTTAGCGGGAGATGGAGATACGCAGTATTTT. Encoded protein: CASSPSLAGDGDTQYF. This rearrangement joins TRBV5-4 to TRBJ2-3; 9 bases line up with TRBD2. Germline lookup yields CDR1 SGHNT and CDR2 YYREEE (reference sequence). Trimming at V came to 4 bases and at J to 5 bases, leaving 11 bases not matched to a gene. The CDR3 length is 16 residues. The whole variable domain, filled in from reference TRBV5-4 and TRBJ2-3, reads ETGVTQSPTHLIKTRGQQVTLRCSSQSGHNTVSWYQQALGQGPQFIFQYYREEENGRGNFPPRFSGLQFPNYSSELNVNALELDDSALYLCASSPSLAGDGDTQYFGPGTRLTVL.

The chain couples TRBV5-8 to TRBJ1-2; tentatively, D is TRBD1 (5 bases). V was trimmed by 1 base and J by 7 bases, leaving 17 bases between them. The germline CDR1 and CDR2 sequences are SGHTS and YDEGEE. The CDR3 extends over 15 amino acids. In DNA form, the CDR3 reads TGTGCCAGCAGCTTGTACGGGGGACCTGGGAGTGGCTACACCTTC. This encodes CASSLYGGPGSGYTF. Full variable domain (remainder filled in from reference TRBV5-8 and TRBJ1-2): EAGVTQSPTHLIKTRGQQATLRCSPISGHTSVYWYQQALGLGLQFLLWYDEGEERNRGNFPPRFSGRQFPNYSSELNVNALELEDSALYLCASSLYGGPGSGYTFGSGTRLTVV.

The chain combines TRBV7-3 with TRBJ1-2; 7 positions agree with TRBD1. The junction had 6 bases not matched to a gene; V was cut back by 5 bases and J by 6 bases. This CDR3 contains 13 residues. Germline V gene lookup returns CDR1 SGHTA and CDR2 FQGTGA. In DNA, the CDR3 is TGTGCCAGCAGCCCAGACAGGGATAATGGCTACACCTTC. Its protein is CASSPDRDNGYTF.

This clone was recorded a few times. V usage is TRBV28 and J usage is TRBJ2-5; 7 bases fit TRBD1. This CDR3 contains 12 residues. Losses at the gene ends were 6 bases for V and 6 bases for J; bases not matched to a gene: 4. Looked up from germline, CDR1 is MDHEN and CDR2 is SYDVKM. CDR3 sequence: CASSTGVQTQYF. CDR3 coding DNA: TGTGCCAGCAGCACAGGGGTGCAGACCCAGTACTTC.

This chain links TRBV29-1 with TRBJ2-7; 12 nucleotides match TRBD2. V shed 6 bases, J shed 3 bases, and the junction held 18 bases outside the gene matches. Per germline, CDR1 SQVTM and CDR2 ANQGSEA. The CDR3 has 18 amino acids. The CDR3 coding sequence is TGCAGCGTGGGCCCCGGGACTTCTCCTAGCGGGGGGGGCTACGAGCAGTACTTC. Translated, it gives CSVGPGTSPSGGGYEQYF.

This clone was counted a few times. The gene calls are TRBV4-2 and TRBJ2-1; 7 positions agree with TRBD2. V shed 2 bases and J 0 bases; nucleotides not matched to a gene: 19. The CDR3 has 21 residues. Germline CDR1 reads LGHNA; CDR2 reads YNFKEQ. This CDR3 reads CASSQRPSSGKGPASYNEQFF. CDR3 nucleotide sequence: TGTGCCAGCAGCCAACGCCCCTCTAGCGGAAAGGGACCAGCCTCCTACAATGAGCAGTTCTTC.

This clone was detected only a few times. The chain recombines TRBV5-1 with TRBJ2-7; TRBD2 is a possible D gene (6 bases). The V and J ends lost 5 bases and 3 bases respectively, with 6 bases between them. The CDR3 is 11 residues long. Germline CDR1 and CDR2: SGHRS and YFSETQ. The CDR3 region is CASRGGYEQYF. CDR3 bases: TGCGCCAGCAGGGGAGGCTACGAGCAGTACTTC. The full variable domain, its missing parts supplied by reference TRBV5-1 and TRBJ2-7, is KAGVTQTPRYLIKTRGQQVTLSCSPISGHRSVSWYQQTPGQGLQFLFEYFSETQRNKGNFPGRFSGRQFSNSRSEMNVSTLELGDSALYLCASRGGYEQYFGPGTRLTVT.

The CDR3: CAWSNRDRFTIGNQPQHF. The CDR3 coding sequence is TGTGCCTGGAGTAATCGGGACAGGTTTACTATAGGCAATCAGCCCCAGCATTTT. V and J are TRBV30 and TRBJ1-5, with 8 bases fitting TRBD1. This CDR3 is 18 amino acids long. V lost 2 bases to trimming and J lost 2 bases; unmatched junction nucleotides: 14. Germline V gene data show CDR1 as GTSNPN and CDR2 as SVGIG (reference sequence).

This clone was seen more than once but under ten times. The chain recombines TRBV5-1 with TRBJ1-5, with TRBD1 matching 9 bases. Germline V gene sequence: CDR1 SGHRS, CDR2 YFSETQ. This CDR3 comprises 13 residues. Losses at the gene ends were 5 bases for V and 8 bases for J; bases not matched to a gene: 5. The CDR3 DNA reads as TGCGCCAGCAGACGCGACAGGGGGGAGCCCCAGCATTTT. This translates into CASRRDRGEPQHF. The complete variable domain, with remaining parts taken from reference TRBV5-1 and TRBJ1-5, reads KAGVTQTPRYLIKTRGQQVTLSCSPISGHRSVSWYQQTPGQGLQFLFEYFSETQRNKGNFPGRFSGRQFSNSRSEMNVSTLELGDSALYLCASRRDRGEPQHFGDGTRLSIL.

This chain connects TRBV6-5 to TRBJ1-2, with no clear D. The CDR3 runs 14 residues. V lost 5 bases, J lost 4 bases, and 14 bases lay in between. CDR1 is MNHEY and CDR2 is SVGAGI in the germline V gene. CDR3 protein: CASSPPADSYGYTF. DNA of the CDR3: TGTGCCAGCAGTCCGCCGGCAGACTCCTATGGCTACACCTTC.

This chain links TRBV5-1 with TRBJ2-7, with unresolved D. Looked up from germline, CDR1 is SGHRS and CDR2 is YFSETQ. The CDR3 is 14 amino acids. V was pared by 4 bases and J by 0 bases, with 11 bases between. Here the CDR3 DNA reads TGCGCCAGCAGCCCCGTGACAAACTCCTACGAGCAGTACTTC. It specifies CASSPVTNSYEQYF.

This clone was observed a handful of times. The chain uses TRBV18 and TRBJ2-1, with TRBD1 matching 11 bases. The CDR3 is made up of 15 amino acids. V lost 3 bases to trimming and J lost 4 bases; unmatched junction nucleotides: 2. The germline CDR1 and CDR2 sequences are KGHSH and LQKENI. The CDR3 DNA reads TGTGCCAGCTCACCGGGACAGGGGGATTACAATGAGCAGTTCTTC. It is translated as CASSPGQGDYNEQFF.